A single sample is the source of the 21 T cell receptor beta chains below, sequenced in a study of T cell repertoires in cytomegalovirus infection. MiXCR, run by TCRdb on the reads, gives a single entry per CDR3 protein. Of about 130,000 distinct CDR3 sequences in the sample, over 25% were seen once. For these receptors, no antigen is known. This sample comprised CD8+ T cells from cultured PBMCs, obtained from culture after CMV antigen stimulation. Source of these receptors: a human donor in good health (CMV status not recorded). Some clones in this sample may be carry-over from other donors' samples.

The CDR3 bases are TGTGCCACCCTCCCTACAGGGGGCAATGGCTACACCTTC. Translation: CATLPTGGNGYTF. This sequence joins TRBV19 and TRBJ1-2; 9 bases line up with TRBD1. CDR3 length: 13 residues. CDR1 is LNHDA, CDR2 SQIVND, per germline (reference sequence). V shed 10 bases, J shed 6 bases, and the junction held 9 bases outside the gene matches.

The chain couples TRBV7-6 to TRBJ2-1, with TRBD2 identical over 11 bases. Trimming cost V 5 bases and J 2 bases; bases outside gene matches: 8. Germline V CDR1 and CDR2: SGHVS, FNYEAQ. The CDR3 extends over 17 amino acids. The CDR3 region is CASSGTLAGGTYNEQFF. The CDR3 nucleotides are TGTGCCAGCAGCGGGACGCTAGCGGGGGGCACCTACAATGAGCAGTTCTTC.

Regarding this clonotype: A much larger clone differs by one base, so this may be a read error. This sequence joins TRBV7-4 and TRBJ1-2; the D gene is possibly TRBD1 (5 bases). Trimming shortened V by 5 bases and J by 13 bases, and 20 bases separated the two germline ends. CDR3 length: 13 residues. Germline-derived CDR1 and CDR2 are SGHVT and SQSDAQ. The CDR3 region has the DNA TGTGCCAGCAGCGGCTCCGTCCTTGACAGCTGCACCTTC. Protein sequence: CASSGSVLDSCTF.

This clonotype was observed a handful of times. The V and J genes are TRBV6-5 and TRBJ2-4, with D perhaps TRBD1 or TRBD2 (5 bases each). Trimming pared 3 bases from V and 6 bases from J, leaving 12 bases between. The CDR3 is made up of 14 amino acids. Germline values: CDR1 MNHEY, CDR2 SVGAGI. CDR3 amino acids: CASSYNAGRNIQYF. Here the CDR3 DNA reads TGTGCCAGCAGTTATAATGCAGGGAGAAACATTCAGTACTTC.

This clonotype was picked up a small number of times. The chain is built from TRBV6-6 and TRBJ2-7; D may be TRBD2 (7 bases). Trimming removed 8 bases at V and 2 bases at J, with 16 bases between. Germline CDR1 and CDR2: MNHNY and SVGAGI (reference sequence). The CDR3 runs 14 residues. DNA for the CDR3: TGTGCCAGCCGAAAAGAGGGGGGGCCCTACGAGCAGTACTTC. Translating gives CASRKEGGPYEQYF.

The V and J genes are TRBV7-9 and TRBJ2-7; possible D gene TRBD2, 5 bases. CDR3 length: 12 residues. V lost 5 bases and J 6 bases, leaving 11 bases between the germline ends. CDR1 is SEHNR and CDR2 is FQNEAQ in the germline V gene (reference sequence). The CDR3 coding sequence is TGTGCCAGCAGCCAGAGGGCTGGCGAGCAGTACTTC. Translating gives CASSQRAGEQYF.

The sample holds a few counts of this clonotype. The J gene is TRBJ1-5, the V gene TRBV2; 7 nucleotides line up with TRBD1. CDR3 length: 19 amino acids. CDR1 SNHLY and CDR2 FYNNEI come from the germline V gene. V lost 5 bases to trimming and J lost 2 bases; unmatched junction nucleotides: 18. The CDR3 sequence is CASSTPPQGLRGGNQPQHF. Here the CDR3 DNA reads TGTGCCAGCAGTACACCTCCACAGGGGTTACGGGGTGGCAATCAGCCCCAGCATTTT.

The rearrangement uses TRBV2 and TRBJ2-1; D remains ambiguous. Germline CDR1 and CDR2: SNHLY and FYNNEI. The CDR3 is made up of 12 amino acids. Trimming pared 4 bases from V and 10 bases from J, leaving 11 bases between. CDR3 DNA: TGTGCCAGCAGTGCGATAATAATGGAGCAGTTCTTC. The encoded protein is CASSAIIMEQFF.

This rearrangement joins TRBV5-1 to TRBJ1-1; D ambiguous. The V gene lost 5 bases and the J gene lost 0 bases, with 14 bases spanning the gap. CDR1 and CDR2 (germline): SGHRS, YFSETQ. CDR3 size: 15 residues. CDR3 protein: CASSSGSQLNTEAFF. DNA of the CDR3: TGCGCCAGCAGTTCGGGATCGCAATTGAACACTGAAGCTTTCTTT.

CDR3 region: CASSLLGPGTEAFF. The DNA of the CDR3 is TGTGCCAGCAGCTTATTGGGGCCGGGGACTGAAGCTTTCTTT. The chain has TRBV7-4 and TRBJ1-1; perhaps TRBD1 as D (5 bases). The CDR3 is 14 amino acids. V lost 2 bases to trimming and J lost 5 bases, with 12 bases between them. The V gene's germline CDR1 is SGHVT and CDR2 SQSDAQ.

The V and J genes are TRBV28 and TRBJ2-2; 9 bases are shared with TRBD2. The ends lost 2 bases at V and 4 bases at J; junction bases unmatched: 8. Germline V gene lookup returns CDR1 MDHEN and CDR2 SYDVKM. The CDR3 length is 17 residues. CDR3 protein: CASSLVFSTSGTGELFF. The CDR3 bases are TGTGCCAGCAGTTTAGTGTTTTCGACTAGCGGCACCGGGGAGCTGTTTTTT.

In its sample, this clonotype was seen many times. V usage is TRBV28 and J usage is TRBJ1-4, with TRBD1 identical over 7 bases. There are 15 residues in the CDR3. The germline gives CDR1 MDHEN, CDR2 SYDVKM. After removal of 5 bases from V and 7 bases from J, the junction contained 10 bases not matched to a gene. The CDR3 sequence is CASSGSRDSFEKLFF. CDR3 coding DNA: TGTGCCAGCAGTGGCAGCCGGGACAGCTTTGAAAAACTGTTTTTT.

This clonotype has a handful of counts. J is TRBJ1-1 and V is TRBV7-8; D is unresolved. CDR1 and CDR2 from the germline V gene are SGHVS and FQNEAQ. The CDR3 is 15 amino acids. The V end lost 2 bases, the J end lost 1 base, and 11 bases lay between the germline ends. In nucleotides, the CDR3 is TGTGCCAGCAGCTTACCTGGCGGATCGAACACTGAAGCTTTCTTT. It translates to CASSLPGGSNTEAFF.

This clonotype turned up a few times. The J gene is TRBJ2-7, the V gene TRBV27; 9 bases fit TRBD1. CDR3 size: 13 residues. Germline CDR1 and CDR2: MNHEY and SMNVEV (reference sequence). Losses at the gene ends were 6 bases for V and 7 bases for J; bases not matched to a gene: 7. The CDR3 protein is CASRPGQGVEQYF. Written as DNA, the CDR3 is TGTGCCAGCAGACCGGGACAGGGAGTTGAGCAGTACTTC.

A few counts support this clonotype. The chain is built from TRBV7-2 and TRBJ1-2; 7 bases align to TRBD1. Germline CDR1 SGHTA, CDR2 FQGNSA. The CDR3 covers 15 residues. V lost 3 bases and J lost 0; bases outside the gene matches: 4. CDR3 sequence: CASSLEGATNYGYTF. In DNA, the CDR3 is TGTGCCAGCAGCTTGGAGGGGGCAACTAACTATGGCTACACCTTC.

This chain uses TRBV11-3 with TRBJ1-5, with D perhaps matching TRBD1 (5 bases). The V gene lost 5 bases and the J gene lost 0 bases, with 14 bases spanning the gap. This CDR3 has 16 amino acids. Germline V gene sequence: CDR1 SGHNT, CDR2 YENEEA. The CDR3 DNA follows: TGTGCCAGCAGCCGACCCAGGACACCTAGCAATCAGCCCCAGCATTTT. Amino acid sequence: CASSRPRTPSNQPQHF. Full variable domain (remainder filled in from reference TRBV11-3 and TRBJ1-5): EAGVVQSPRYKIIEKKQPVAFWCNPISGHNTLYWYLQNLGQGPELLIRYENEEAVDDSQLPKDRFSAERLKGVDSTLKIQPAELGDSAVYLCASSRPRTPSNQPQHFGDGTRLSIL.

The chain combines TRBV9 with TRBJ2-6; 11 nucleotides match TRBD1. Germline CDR1 SGDLS, CDR2 YYNGEE. This CDR3 contains 17 residues. J gave up 0 bases and V 3 bases, and 2 bases lay outside the gene matches. As DNA, the CDR3 is TGTGCCAGCAGCGCCGGGACAGGGGGCTCTGGGGCCAACGTCCTGACTTTC. Amino acid sequence: CASSAGTGGSGANVLTF.

This chain uses TRBV4-1 with TRBJ2-3; the match to TRBD2 covers 10 bases. The CDR3 loop spans 18 amino acids. V was pared by 5 bases and J by 4 bases, with 15 bases of the junction left unmatched. Germline V gives CDR1 MGHRA, CDR2 YSYEKL. The chain's CDR3 is CASSARGSGGARSDTQYF. CDR3 DNA: TGCGCCAGCAGCGCCCGGGGCAGCGGGGGGGCCAGGTCAGATACGCAGTATTTT.

This clonotype was observed a handful of times. The chain is built from TRBV6-1 and TRBJ2-2; 9 positions match TRBD2. The CDR3 is made up of 16 amino acids. The germline gives CDR1 MNHNS, CDR2 SASEGT. With V trimmed by 8 bases and J by 7 bases, 14 bases remained unmatched. For the CDR3, the DNA is TGTGCCAGCCGATTTCGGACTAGCGCTGGTCTCGGGGAGCTGTTTTTT. It yields the protein CASRFRTSAGLGELFF.

Points on this clonotype: The junction differs from germline at one of its ends, possibly a read error. The chain uses TRBV6-5 and TRBJ2-1, with D maybe TRBD2 (5 bases). Germline V gene lookup returns CDR1 MNHEY and CDR2 SVGAGI. The CDR3 length is 14 residues. CDR3 protein: CASSGEGPYDEQFF. CDR3 bases: TGTGCCAGCAGTGGTGAGGGCCCCTACGATGAGCAGTTCTTC.

This clonotype came up many times. The chain is built from TRBV7-2 and TRBJ1-3; perhaps TRBD1 as D (6 bases). Per the germline V gene, CDR1 is SGHTA and CDR2 is FQGNSA. Trimming removed 1 base from V and 2 bases from J, with 9 bases in between. The CDR3 length is 15 residues. The CDR3 here is CASSLVGGTGNTIYF. CDR3 nucleotide sequence: TGTGCCAGCAGCTTAGTAGGGGGGACTGGAAACACCATATATTTT. Supplemented by reference TRBV7-2 and TRBJ1-3, the full variable domain reads GAGVSQSPSNKVTEKGKDVELRCDPISGHTALYWYRQSLGQGLEFLIYFQGNSAPDKSGLPSDRFSAERTGGSVSTLTIQRTQQEDSAVYLCASSLVGGTGNTIYFGEGSWLTVV.